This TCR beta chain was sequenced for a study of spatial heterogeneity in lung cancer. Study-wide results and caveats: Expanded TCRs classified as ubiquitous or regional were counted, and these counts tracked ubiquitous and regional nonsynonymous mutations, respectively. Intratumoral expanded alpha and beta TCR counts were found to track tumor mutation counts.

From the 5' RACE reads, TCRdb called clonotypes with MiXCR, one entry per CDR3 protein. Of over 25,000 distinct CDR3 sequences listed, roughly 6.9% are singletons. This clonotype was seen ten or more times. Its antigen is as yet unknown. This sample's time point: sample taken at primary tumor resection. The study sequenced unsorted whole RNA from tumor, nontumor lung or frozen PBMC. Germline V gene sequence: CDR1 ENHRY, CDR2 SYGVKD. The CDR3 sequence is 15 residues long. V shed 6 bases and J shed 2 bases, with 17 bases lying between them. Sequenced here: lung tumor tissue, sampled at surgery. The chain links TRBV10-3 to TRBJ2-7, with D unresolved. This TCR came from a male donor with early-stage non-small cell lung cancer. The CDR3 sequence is CAISEGPTAAYEQYF. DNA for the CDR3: TGTGCCATCAGCGAAGGACCGACGGCCGCCTACGAGCAGTACTTC.